This T cell receptor (beta chain) was captured in a study of blood T cell repertoires in COVID-19. Study-level information: PBMCs, B-cell-depleted T cells, or T cells were the source of the cDNA or gDNA that made up the material.

The J segment lost 3 bases and the V segment lost 4 bases, leaving 12 bases of the junction unmatched. Germline V CDR1 and CDR2: SGDLS, YYNGEE. The CDR3 totals 17 residues. TCRdb's table, derived via immunoSEQ multiplex PCR, lists solely in-frame clones and lacks some. The sample includes some 130,000 clones, about 88% of them seen just once. The cohort comprised adults aged about 18 to 89 years residing in under 30 US areas. Clinical histories supplied by participants themselves formed the basis of cohort assignment. What was sequenced was PBMCs or T cells enriched from blood (not recorded which). This chain connects TRBV9 to TRBJ2-3; TRBD2 aligns across 9 bases. The receptor's source is a man between 35 and 55 years old with acute COVID-19. CDR3 nucleotide sequence: TGTGCCAGCAGCTTGACCTTAGCGGGAGTGGGGACAGATACGCAGTATTTT. Residues: CASSLTLAGVGTDTQYF.